Listed below are T cell receptor beta chains from one sample, sequenced in a study of Ad26.COV2.S vaccination and SARS-CoV-2 variants. Sequencing used immunoSEQ multiplex PCR; TCRdb keeps in-frame clones, though not all of them. The sample lists 350,000 to 400,000 clones, around 85% seen once, with under 4% in the top ten. The material sequenced was peripheral blood, taken in a trial of Ad26.COV2.S vaccine versus placebo. The receptors shown here come from a person aged 18 to 65 who received the Ad26.COV2.S COVID-19 vaccine or a placebo. Both conserved end residues are part of each CDR3. Each record gives: CDR3 DNA, CDR3 protein, V gene, clone size, CDR3 length, D gene, J gene. The D gene is left open where the match is weak. A clone size is listed for some rows: how often the clone was seen (once, few, many), or a class if it is expanded.

cdr3_nt: TGTGCCTGGGCCACAGGGACCACTGAAGCTTTCTTT
cdr3_aa: CAWATGTTEAFF
v_call: TRBV30
clone_size: .
cdr3_length: 12
d_call: .
j_call: TRBJ1-1

cdr3_nt: TGTGCCAGCAGCCCAATAAACAGGGCGGGCGCAGATACGCAGTATTTT
cdr3_aa: CASSPINRAGADTQYF
v_call: TRBV5-4
clone_size: .
cdr3_length: 16
d_call: .
j_call: TRBJ2-3

cdr3_nt: TGTGCCAGCGGAAGGGTCCGGGACAGGGGCGAAGCTTTCTTT
cdr3_aa: CASGRVRDRGEAFF
v_call: TRBV7-8
clone_size: .
cdr3_length: 14
d_call: TRBD1
j_call: TRBJ1-1

cdr3_nt: TGCGCCAGCAAGCCCTTTCCGGGGAGCTCCTACAATGAGCAGTTCTTC
cdr3_aa: CASKPFPGSSYNEQFF
v_call: TRBV4-1
clone_size: .
cdr3_length: 16
d_call: .
j_call: TRBJ2-1

cdr3_nt: TGTGCCAGTACTAGGACACGAAGTCCAACTAATGAAAAACTGTTTTTT
cdr3_aa: CASTRTRSPTNEKLFF
v_call: TRBV19
clone_size: .
cdr3_length: 16
d_call: .
j_call: TRBJ1-4

cdr3_nt: TGTGCCAGCAGTCTAGTGGGGACACCCGGGGAGCTGTTTTTT
cdr3_aa: CASSLVGTPGELFF
v_call: TRBV27
clone_size: .
cdr3_length: 14
d_call: .
j_call: TRBJ2-2

cdr3_nt: TGCAGCGTCGGAGGTGACTATGGCTACACCTTC
cdr3_aa: CSVGGDYGYTF
v_call: TRBV29-1
clone_size: .
cdr3_length: 11
d_call: .
j_call: TRBJ1-2

cdr3_nt: TGTGCCAGCAGCCAGGGGGACAGGGGCAGACAACTGTTTTTT
cdr3_aa: CASSQGDRGRQLFF
v_call: TRBV3-1/TRBV3-2
clone_size: .
cdr3_length: 14
d_call: TRBD1
j_call: TRBJ1-4

cdr3_nt: TGTGCCAGCATAGTGGGGGGCCCTTTGGGGGCCAACGTCCTGACTTTC
cdr3_aa: CASIVGGPLGANVLTF
v_call: TRBV5-6
clone_size: .
cdr3_length: 16
d_call: .
j_call: TRBJ2-6

cdr3_nt: TGTGCCAGCAGTGATAACAGGAACACTGAAGCTTTCTTT
cdr3_aa: CASSDNRNTEAFF
v_call: TRBV6-1
clone_size: .
cdr3_length: 13
d_call: .
j_call: TRBJ1-1

cdr3_nt: TGTGCCAGCAGCCCGAGCGGGGGGAGGGATACGCAGTATTTT
cdr3_aa: CASSPSGGRDTQYF
v_call: TRBV7-8
clone_size: .
cdr3_length: 14
d_call: TRBD2
j_call: TRBJ2-3

cdr3_nt: TGTGCCAGCAGCTTAGGGACAGGTCCCTACACCTTC
cdr3_aa: CASSLGTGPYTF
v_call: TRBV7-9
clone_size: few
cdr3_length: 12
d_call: TRBD1
j_call: TRBJ1-2

cdr3_nt: TGCAGCGCCTCAGGGATCACGTCTGAAGCTTTCTTT
cdr3_aa: CSASGITSEAFF
v_call: TRBV29-1
clone_size: .
cdr3_length: 12
d_call: .
j_call: TRBJ1-1

cdr3_nt: TGTGCCAGCGGAGGACTGGGGCTGATAGATACGCAGTATTTT
cdr3_aa: CASGGLGLIDTQYF
v_call: TRBV2
clone_size: .
cdr3_length: 14
d_call: .
j_call: TRBJ2-3

cdr3_nt: TGTGCCAGCAAGAGAAACCCGAACACTGAAGCTTTCTTT
cdr3_aa: CASKRNPNTEAFF
v_call: TRBV25-1
clone_size: .
cdr3_length: 13
d_call: .
j_call: TRBJ1-1

cdr3_nt: TGCGCCACCCAGCGAGAGAACACCGGGGAGCTGTTTTTT
cdr3_aa: CATQRENTGELFF
v_call: TRBV5-1
clone_size: .
cdr3_length: 13
d_call: .
j_call: TRBJ2-2

cdr3_nt: TGTGCCAGCAGCCAACAGAGCTACGAGCAGTACTTC
cdr3_aa: CASSQQSYEQYF
v_call: TRBV5-4
clone_size: .
cdr3_length: 12
d_call: .
j_call: TRBJ2-7

cdr3_nt: TGTGCCAGTAGTATGCTGGTCAGGTCCTACGAGCAGTACTTC
cdr3_aa: CASSMLVRSYEQYF
v_call: TRBV19
clone_size: .
cdr3_length: 14
d_call: .
j_call: TRBJ2-7

cdr3_nt: TGTGCCAGCAGTTACCCCCGTGAGGGGATGAGGGAAGATACGCAGTATTTT
cdr3_aa: CASSYPREGMREDTQYF
v_call: TRBV6-2/TRBV6-3
clone_size: .
cdr3_length: 17
d_call: .
j_call: TRBJ2-3

cdr3_nt: TGTGCCAGCAAAACGGGCGGGGTGGCGGAGACCCAGTACTTC
cdr3_aa: CASKTGGVAETQYF
v_call: TRBV5-4
clone_size: .
cdr3_length: 14
d_call: .
j_call: TRBJ2-5

cdr3_nt: TGTGCCAGCAGCGCTAACAGGGATGGGAAGCTGTTTTTT
cdr3_aa: CASSANRDGKLFF
v_call: TRBV9
clone_size: few
cdr3_length: 13
d_call: .
j_call: TRBJ2-2

cdr3_nt: TGTGCCAGCAGTTTATACCTAGCGGGGTACAATGAGCAGTTCTTC
cdr3_aa: CASSLYLAGYNEQFF
v_call: TRBV27
clone_size: many
cdr3_length: 15
d_call: TRBD2
j_call: TRBJ2-1

cdr3_nt: TGTGCCAGCAGTTTAGCACGTCGGGGGCATCCGCATTTT
cdr3_aa: CASSLARRGHPHF
v_call: TRBV12-3/TRBV12-4
clone_size: .
cdr3_length: 13
d_call: .
j_call: TRBJ1-5

cdr3_nt: TGTGCCAGCAGTGCCGGACAGGGAAGGGGCAAGGCTGAAGCTTTCTTT
cdr3_aa: CASSAGQGRGKAEAFF
v_call: TRBV2
clone_size: .
cdr3_length: 16
d_call: TRBD1
j_call: TRBJ1-1

cdr3_nt: TGCAGCGTTGGGGGACAGGGAGAAGCTTTCTTT
cdr3_aa: CSVGGQGEAFF
v_call: TRBV29-1
clone_size: few
cdr3_length: 11
d_call: TRBD1
j_call: TRBJ1-1

cdr3_nt: TGTGCCAGCAGCGTAGAGATAAACAAGCGAACTAGGGATGAGCAGTTCTTC
cdr3_aa: CASSVEINKRTRDEQFF
v_call: TRBV9
clone_size: once
cdr3_length: 17
d_call: .
j_call: TRBJ2-1

cdr3_nt: TGTGCCATCAGTCGGGGACAGGGGGTCTCTGGAAACACCATATATTTT
cdr3_aa: CAISRGQGVSGNTIYF
v_call: TRBV10-3
clone_size: .
cdr3_length: 16
d_call: TRBD1
j_call: TRBJ1-3

cdr3_nt: TGTGCCAGCTCACCCAAGGCAACGAACACTGAAGCTTTCTTT
cdr3_aa: CASSPKATNTEAFF
v_call: TRBV18
clone_size: .
cdr3_length: 14
d_call: .
j_call: TRBJ1-1